These 18 T cell receptor beta chains came from one sample sequenced in a study of shared clonotypes between healthy human individuals. The data were produced by immunoSEQ multiplex PCR, yet TCRdb's version contains in-frame clones alone and is incomplete. The sample has 200,000 to 250,000 clones; under 80% are singletons. The specimen sequenced was memory CD4+ T cells sorted from blood. Regarding subset: CD45RA-negative fraction. The source of these receptors is a young man in good health.

With respect to this clone: The sample contains more than one DNA sequence encoding this CDR3. The chain combines TRBV7-2 with TRBJ2-5; 8 positions agree with TRBD2. The CDR3 sequence is 14 residues long. Germline loops: CDR1 SGHTA, CDR2 FQGNSA. V was pared by 3 bases and J by 3 bases, with 3 bases of the junction left unmatched. CDR3 nucleotides: TGTGCCAGCAGCTTTCAGCGGGGGAAAGAGACCCAGTACTTC. This translates into CASSFQRGKETQYF.

This sequence joins TRBV7-2 and TRBJ1-1, with TRBD1 matching over 8 bases. The CDR3 has 14 residues. Germline assignment: CDR1 SGHTA and CDR2 FQGNSA. The V segment lost 3 bases and the J segment 8 bases; nucleotides outside the gene matches: 8. Here the CDR3 reads CASSLATGGTEAFF. CDR3 coding DNA: TGTGCCAGCAGCTTGGCAACAGGGGGTACCGAAGCTTTCTTT.

The chain has TRBV4-2 and TRBJ2-1; possible D gene TRBD2, 5 bases. This CDR3 is built from 16 residues. Trimming cost V 0 bases and J 4 bases, with 13 bases left between them. Germline CDR1 reads LGHNA; CDR2 reads YNFKEQ. The chain's CDR3 is CASSQDGETAYNEQFF. The CDR3 region has the DNA TGTGCCAGCAGCCAAGATGGGGAGACCGCGTACAATGAGCAGTTCTTC.

The chain links TRBV2 to TRBJ1-1, with no clear D. The CDR3 extends over 13 amino acids. Germline V gene data show CDR1 as SNHLY and CDR2 as FYNNEI. Trimming cost V 7 bases and J 2 bases, with 11 bases left between them. As DNA, the CDR3 is TGTGCCAGCAACTCCGATTTTAACACTGAAGCTTTCTTT. Translating it yields CASNSDFNTEAFF.

This sequence joins TRBV30 and TRBJ1-4, with D hard to call. V was trimmed by 1 base and J by 7 bases, leaving 13 bases between them. CDR1 and CDR2 (germline): GTSNPN, SVGIG (reference sequence). This CDR3 is 14 amino acids long. This CDR3 reads CAWSEESRGEKLFF. The CDR3 DNA sequence: TGTGCCTGGAGTGAGGAATCGCGGGGTGAAAAACTGTTTTTT.

The chain links TRBV7-8 to TRBJ2-1; perhaps TRBD2 as D (6 bases). CDR3 length: 14 residues. Per germline, CDR1 SGHVS and CDR2 FQNEAQ. Trimming stripped 2 bases from V and 4 bases from J, with 9 bases between. CDR3 sequence (DNA): TGTGCCAGCAGCTTACTAGCGCCGTACAATGAGCAGTTCTTC. It yields the protein CASSLLAPYNEQFF.

The chain uses TRBV9 and TRBJ2-1; tentatively, D is TRBD1 or TRBD2 (5 bases each). V lost 3 bases and J 2 bases, leaving 15 bases between the germline ends. The CDR3 length is 16 residues. In germline, CDR1 is SGDLS, CDR2 YYNGEE. The CDR3 protein is CASSESGTATYNEQFF. As DNA, the CDR3 is TGTGCCAGCAGCGAATCCGGGACGGCGACCTACAATGAGCAGTTCTTC.

The gene calls are TRBV18 and TRBJ2-3; 10 bases align to TRBD2. The CDR3 is made up of 20 amino acids. With 1 base clipped from V and 0 bases from J, the junction kept 13 bases outside the gene matches. In germline, CDR1 is KGHSH, CDR2 LQKENI. The CDR3 sequence is CASSPRGALSTSGSTDTQYF. For the CDR3, the DNA is TGTGCCAGCTCACCACGGGGGGCGTTGTCGACTAGCGGGAGCACAGATACGCAGTATTTT.

The chain uses TRBV12-5 and TRBJ2-1; TRBD2 matches 9 bases. J lost 9 bases, V lost 7 bases, and 10 bases had no gene match. From germline, CDR1 is LGHNT and CDR2 FRNRAP. CDR3 length: 14 residues. The CDR3 nucleotides are TGTGCTAGTGCCTTAAGGCGGGAGGGGACTGAGCAGTTCTTC. This gives the protein CASALRREGTEQFF.

The chain recombines TRBV10-3 with TRBJ1-5; D perhaps matches TRBD1 (5 bases). The CDR3 length is 15 residues. Trimming stripped 1 base from V and 1 base from J, with 8 bases between. Germline assignment: CDR1 ENHRY and CDR2 SYGVKD. CDR3 protein: CAISEFGGSNQPQHF. CDR3 nucleotides: TGTGCCATCAGTGAGTTTGGGGGAAGCAATCAGCCCCAGCATTTT.

The chain recombines TRBV28 with TRBJ1-2; D gene uncertain. The CDR3 has 14 amino acids. Germline V lookup: CDR1 MDHEN, CDR2 SYDVKM. Trimming pared 1 base from V and 0 bases from J, leaving 6 bases between. The CDR3: CASSLFGPNYGYTF. CDR3 in DNA: TGTGCCAGCAGTTTATTTGGGCCTAACTATGGCTACACCTTC.

The V call is TRBV6-1, the J call TRBJ2-2; 9 nucleotides line up with TRBD1. From germline, CDR1 is MNHNS and CDR2 SASEGT. The V gene end was trimmed by 5 bases and the J gene end by 7 bases; junction bases not matched to a gene: 5. This CDR3 spans 14 amino acids. CDR3 in DNA: TGTGCCAGCAGTCCCGGGACAGGGTTCGGGGAGCTGTTTTTT. Protein product: CASSPGTGFGELFF.

V is TRBV6-6 and J is TRBJ1-1; unclear D gene. Germline V lookup: CDR1 MNHNY, CDR2 SVGAGI (reference sequence). This CDR3 comprises 12 residues. Trimming stripped 6 bases from V and 1 base from J, with 6 bases between. The CDR3 loop is CASRDPNTEAFF. The CDR3, as DNA: TGTGCCAGCAGGGACCCGAACACTGAAGCTTTCTTT.

About this clone itself: Other DNA sequences in this sample translate to the same CDR3. V gene TRBV7-6 combines with J gene TRBJ2-2; either TRBD1 or TRBD2 may fit D (5 bases each). This CDR3 region has 17 residues. Trimming pared 2 bases from V and 5 bases from J, leaving 18 bases between. CDR1 is SGHVS and CDR2 is FNYEAQ in the germline V gene. As DNA, the CDR3 is TGTGCCAGCAGCTTAACCGCAAGCGGTGCAGGGACCGGGGAGCTGTTTTTT. Translation gives CASSLTASGAGTGELFF.

CDR3 coding DNA: TGTGCCAGCAGTGAAACTAGCGGGAGGTACGGGGAGCTGTTTTTT. As protein: CASSETSGRYGELFF. This chain uses TRBV2 with TRBJ2-2; TRBD2 agrees at 12 bases. V gave up 2 bases and J gave up 7 bases; unmatched junction bases: 2. Germline V gives CDR1 SNHLY, CDR2 FYNNEI. The CDR3 is 15 residues long.

This sequence joins TRBV7-3 and TRBJ2-3; D is perhaps TRBD2 (5 bases). Germline CDR1 and CDR2: SGHTA and FQGTGA. The CDR3 sequence is 13 residues long. V was pared by 4 bases and J by 5 bases, with 10 bases between. CDR3 in amino acids: CASSYSVGDTQYF. CDR3 nucleotides: TGTGCCAGCAGCTATAGCGTTGGAGATACGCAGTATTTT.

The rearrangement uses TRBV10-3 and TRBJ2-3, with TRBD2 matching over 7 bases. J was trimmed by 2 bases and V by 6 bases; bases with no gene match: 5. Germline V gene sequence: CDR1 ENHRY, CDR2 SYGVKD. The CDR3 spans 14 residues. The CDR3 loop is CAIRLAANTDTQYF. The CDR3 bases are TGTGCCATCAGGCTAGCGGCAAACACAGATACGCAGTATTTT.

V and J are TRBV10-2 and TRBJ2-7; maybe TRBD1 (6 bases). Deletions cut 5 bases from V and 4 bases from J, with 9 bases between. Germline V gene data show CDR1 as WSHSY and CDR2 as SAAADI. The length of the CDR3 is 12 residues. CDR3 amino acids: CASSSTGYEQYF. The CDR3 DNA is TGCGCCAGCAGTTCGACAGGTTACGAGCAGTACTTC.